A selection of T cell receptor beta chains follows, all from one sample in a study of T-cell reconstitution after alpha-beta-depleted transplantation in children. TCRdb fed the PCR reads into MiXCR, producing one record per CDR3 protein. The data contain more than 200,000 distinct CDR3 sequences, 20% to 30% of them singletons. Sequences were derived from PBMCs, mostly from graft donor cells, sampled 360 days after TCRalphabeta/CD19-depleted stem cell transplant. These receptors were collected from a female patient between 2 and 10 years old who had a stem cell transplant for congenital amegakaryocytic thrombocytopenia, so the T cells may come from the graft donor. Each CDR3 is given with its conserved first and last residue. Each record gives: D gene, clone size, V gene, J gene, CDR3 DNA, CDR3 protein. D genes are given only for firm matches. Some rows mark clone size as missing; the rest say once, few, many or name a class of expanded clone.

TRBD1	NA	TRBV11-2	TRBJ1-1	TGTGCCAGCAGCTTAGCTAGTACAGGGGGAAAAACTGAAGCTTTCTTT	CASSLASTGGKTEAFF
TRBD2	NA	TRBV5-4	TRBJ2-3	TGTGCCAGCAGCCCTAAGCGGGGGGGTGCGGCAGATACGCAGTATTTT	CASSPKRGGAADTQYF
NA	few	TRBV15	TRBJ2-1	TGTGCCACCAGCAGAGGACAACAGGTGTGGGACAATGAGCAGTTCTTC	CATSRGQQVWDNEQFF
NA	NA	TRBV7-9	TRBJ2-1	TGTGCCAGCAGCCGATACCCAGCGCCGGACAATGAGCAGTTCTTC	CASSRYPAPDNEQFF
NA	NA	TRBV20-1	TRBJ2-7	TGCAGTGCTCCCCGGGACCCGAGGGGCGAGCAGTACTTC	CSAPRDPRGEQYF
NA	NA	TRBV3-1	TRBJ1-1	TGTGCCAGCAGCCAAGGAGTGAACACTGAAGCTTTCTTT	CASSQGVNTEAFF
TRBD1	NA	TRBV7-6	TRBJ2-7	TGTGCCAGCAGCTCCAGACAGGGGGCCTACGAGCAGTACTTC	CASSSRQGAYEQYF
TRBD2	NA	TRBV7-2	TRBJ2-1	TGTGCCAGCAGCGCCGACGTAGCGGGAGTTTATGAGCAGTTCTTC	CASSADVAGVYEQFF
TRBD2	NA	TRBV28	TRBJ2-5	TGTGCCAGCAGTTTCCCCCCGACTAGCGGGAGTTCCGAGACCCAGTACTTC	CASSFPPTSGSSETQYF
TRBD1	NA	TRBV28	TRBJ2-7	TGTGCCAGCAGTTCCCGGGACAGGGGGAATTGGGAGCAGTACTTC	CASSSRDRGNWEQYF
NA	few	TRBV19	TRBJ1-1	TGTGCCAGTAAGTCGATTACTGAAGCTTTCTTT	CASKSITEAFF
NA	NA	TRBV3-1	TRBJ1-2	TGTGCCAGCAGCCAAGCTCAGCTTGCCTCCGGCTACACCTTC	CASSQAQLASGYTF
NA	NA	TRBV4-1	TRBJ2-1	TGCGCCAGCAGCAAACCCGAGGGTGAGCAGTTCTTC	CASSKPEGEQFF
TRBD1	NA	TRBV12-3/TRBV12-4	TRBJ2-7	TGTGCCAGCAGCCCCGGGGACAGGGCGTTTCACGAGCAGTACTTC	CASSPGDRAFHEQYF
NA	NA	TRBV5-1	TRBJ2-3	TGCGCCAGCAGCTTGGAGGGGGCAGATACGCAGTATTTT	CASSLEGADTQYF
NA	many	TRBV29-1	TRBJ2-4	TGCAGCGTTGATATAGAGGGTTTAGCCAAAAACATTCAGTACTTC	CSVDIEGLAKNIQYF
NA	few	TRBV7-9	TRBJ2-7	TGTGCCAGCAGCCCAGAGGCGAGTAAGGAGCAGTACTTC	CASSPEASKEQYF
NA	NA	TRBV6-1	TRBJ1-1	TGTGCCAGCAGTGAACCCCTACCGCTTCAAGCTTTCTTT	CASSEPLPLQAFF
NA	many	TRBV11-2	TRBJ1-1	TGTGCCAGCAGCTTAGGGAGGGCAGAAACTGAAGCTTTCTTT	CASSLGRAETEAFF
NA	NA	TRBV11-2	TRBJ2-3	TGTGCCAGCAGCTTAGGGAGCCCTAGCACAGATACGCAGTATTTT	CASSLGSPSTDTQYF
TRBD1	few	TRBV12-3/TRBV12-4	TRBJ2-3	TGTGCCAGCAGTTCCATGACAGGGGTTATAACAGATACGCAGTATTTT	CASSSMTGVITDTQYF
TRBD1	few	TRBV6-2/TRBV6-3	TRBJ1-2	TGTGCCAGCAGTTACGCCCGGGACAGACCATTGGAGGGCTACACCTTC	CASSYARDRPLEGYTF
TRBD2	NA	TRBV6-2/TRBV6-3	TRBJ2-1	TGTGCCAGCAGAATTAGGGAGTCGGGCGGGAGGGACTTACCGTTCTTC	CASRIRESGGRDLPFF
NA	many	TRBV12-3/TRBV12-4	TRBJ2-1	TGTGCCAGCAGTTTAGACCGCTATCCGCAGTTCTTC	CASSLDRYPQFF
NA	NA	TRBV7-9	TRBJ1-2	TGTGCCAGCAGCTCCAGTGGGGACGCGACGTACTATGGCTACACCTTC	CASSSSGDATYYGYTF
NA	few	TRBV10-3	TRBJ1-3	TGTGCCATCAGTGAGTCCAGAAGAAACACCATATATTTT	CAISESRRNTIYF
NA	few	TRBV5-1	TRBJ2-2	TGCGCCAGCATGCCGGGGACGAGGAACACCGGGGAGCTGTTTTTT	CASMPGTRNTGELFF
TRBD2	NA	TRBV20-1	TRBJ2-5	TGCAGTGCTAGTGGGTGGGCGGGAGGCCACCAAGAGACCCAGTACTTC	CSASGWAGGHQETQYF
TRBD1	NA	TRBV25-1	TRBJ1-5	TGTGCCAGCAGTCCACGACAGGGGACTCAGCCCCAGCATTTT	CASSPRQGTQPQHF
TRBD1	NA	TRBV20-1	TRBJ1-1	TGCAGTGCGCCGAAAACAGGGGCGGCGAACACTGAAGCTTTCTTT	CSAPKTGAANTEAFF
TRBD2	NA	TRBV6-2/TRBV6-3	TRBJ2-7	TGTGCCAGCAGTCCGAGGACTAGCGGGAATCGGTCCTACGAGCAGTACTTC	CASSPRTSGNRSYEQYF
TRBD2	many	TRBV25-1	TRBJ2-3	TGTGCCAGCAGTGAATCAAAGCGGGAGTCCACAGATACGCAGTATTTT	CASSESKRESTDTQYF
TRBD1	NA	TRBV20-1	TRBJ1-2	TGCAGTGCTAGTGCCGGGACAGGCGGCTATGGCTACACCTTC	CSASAGTGGYGYTF
TRBD2	NA	TRBV20-1	TRBJ2-1	TGCAGTGCTAGAAAGTGGACTAGCGGGACCCTTTTCTTC	CSARKWTSGTLFF
NA	few	TRBV5-6	TRBJ2-5	TGTGCCAGCAATGGGCAGCAAGAGACCCAGTACTTC	CASNGQQETQYF
TRBD2	NA	TRBV27	TRBJ2-5	TGTGCCAGCGCCCGGACTAGCGGGAGTGGAGAGACCCAGTACTTC	CASARTSGSGETQYF
NA	NA	TRBV6-2/TRBV6-3	TRBJ2-5	TGTGCCAGCACCCAACTGGGGGCGCCAATCGAGACCCAGTACTTC	CASTQLGAPIETQYF
TRBD1	few	TRBV18	TRBJ1-1	TGTGCCAGCTCACCAGTCAGGGGGGCCACTGAAGCTTTCTTT	CASSPVRGATEAFF
NA	NA	TRBV7-8	TRBJ2-7	TGTGCCAGCAGCTTCGGGACCTTTGGGGGGGAGCAGTACTTC	CASSFGTFGGEQYF
NA	NA	TRBV20-1	TRBJ2-3	TGCAGTGCTGCCCCTCCTAGCACAGATACGCAGTATTTT	CSAAPPSTDTQYF
NA	few	TRBV3-1	TRBJ1-1	TGTGCCAGCAGCCGGAGATCAATCCTGAACACTGAAGCTTTCTTT	CASSRRSILNTEAFF
NA	many	TRBV18	TRBJ1-1	TGTGCCAGCTCACCACTTCGGGGCAGCCTCGACACTGAAGCTTTCTTT	CASSPLRGSLDTEAFF
NA	few	TRBV7-9	TRBJ2-3	TGTGCCAGCAGCCCGACTCAGGGCACAGATACGCAGTATTTT	CASSPTQGTDTQYF
TRBD2	NA	TRBV12-3/TRBV12-4	TRBJ2-7	TGTGCCAGCAGTTTAAGGGGACTAGCGGGAGGGACCTACGAGCAGTACTTC	CASSLRGLAGGTYEQYF